This T cell receptor (beta chain) emerged from a study of response to subunit inactivated influenza vaccine. To note about this clonotype: Its antigen remains unknown.

Each CDR3 protein gets one entry after TCRdb re-called the RT-PCR reads with MiXCR. The sample carries some 500,000 distinct CDR3 sequences, about 17% recorded once. The CDR3 is 13 amino acids. Per the germline V gene, CDR1 is MNHEY and CDR2 is SVGAGI. The ends were cut back, 4 bases at V and 4 bases at J, with 10 bases in the middle. Study findings and constraints: Authors suggested seasonal influenza vaccinations each recruit few new T cells.

The chain links TRBV6-5 to TRBJ1-2; D ambiguous. This receptor was obtained from a man aged 50 to 69 who received an inactivated influenza vaccine. The material was CD4+ T cells sorted from PBMCs, obtained about 24 months after vaccination. The CDR3 region has the DNA TGTGCCAGCAGTTCGGGCCCTCCCTATGGCTACACCTTC. This encodes CASSSGPPYGYTF.